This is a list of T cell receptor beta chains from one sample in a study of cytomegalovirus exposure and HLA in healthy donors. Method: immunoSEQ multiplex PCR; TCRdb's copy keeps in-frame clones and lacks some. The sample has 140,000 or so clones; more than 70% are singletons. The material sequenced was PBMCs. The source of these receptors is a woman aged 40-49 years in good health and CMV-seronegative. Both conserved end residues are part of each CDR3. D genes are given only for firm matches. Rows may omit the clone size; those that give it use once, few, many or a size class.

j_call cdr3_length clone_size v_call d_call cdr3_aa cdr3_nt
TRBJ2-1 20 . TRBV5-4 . CASSSAGTLDSWSLYNEQFF TGTGCCAGCAGCTCGGCCGGGACTCTGGATTCTTGGTCCCTGTACAATGAGCAGTTCTTC
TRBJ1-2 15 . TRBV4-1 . CASSQMGGMNYGYTF TGCGCCAGCAGCCAAATGGGGGGAATGAACTATGGCTACACCTTC
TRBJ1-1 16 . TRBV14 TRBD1 CASSTRTGRGNTEAFF TGTGCCAGCAGCACCAGGACAGGCAGAGGAAACACTGAAGCTTTCTTT
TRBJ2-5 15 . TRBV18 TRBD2 CASSPRAGGQETQYF TGTGCCAGCTCACCACGAGCGGGGGGACAAGAGACCCAGTACTTC
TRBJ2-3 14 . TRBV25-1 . CASSGSLSTDTQYF TGTGCCAGCAGTGGGTCCCTAAGCACAGATACGCAGTATTTT
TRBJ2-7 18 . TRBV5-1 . CASSSHILTGPSSYEQYF TGCGCCAGCAGCTCTCACATCCTGACAGGCCCGAGCTCCTACGAGCAGTACTTC
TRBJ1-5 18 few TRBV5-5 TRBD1 CASSLVSDRGNSNQPQHF TGTGCCAGCAGCTTGGTTTCTGACAGGGGAAATAGCAATCAGCCCCAGCATTTT
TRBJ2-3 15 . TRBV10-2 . CASSPRDASTDTQYF TGCGCCAGCAGCCCGAGGGATGCTAGCACAGATACGCAGTATTTT
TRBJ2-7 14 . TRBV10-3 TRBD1 CAISARGQSYEQYF TGTGCCATCAGTGCCAGGGGGCAAAGCTACGAGCAGTACTTC
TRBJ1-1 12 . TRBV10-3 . CAIKVGHTEAFF TGTGCCATCAAAGTGGGCCACACTGAAGCTTTCTTT
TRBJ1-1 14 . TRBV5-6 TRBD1 CASSSTGEKVEAFF TGTGCCAGCAGCTCCACAGGGGAGAAGGTTGAAGCTTTCTTT
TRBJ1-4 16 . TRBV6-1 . CASSGDQDRFNEKLFF TGTGCCAGCAGTGGGGATCAGGACAGATTTAATGAAAAACTGTTTTTT
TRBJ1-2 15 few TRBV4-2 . CASSQEGSQYMGYTF TGTGCCAGCAGCCAAGAAGGTTCACAGTATATGGGCTACACCTTC
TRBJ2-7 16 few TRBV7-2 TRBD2 CASSLAGTSGSYEQYF TGTGCCAGCAGCTTAGCGGGGACTAGCGGATCCTACGAGCAGTACTTC
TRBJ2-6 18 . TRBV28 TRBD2 CASSPGLAGGTGANVLTF TGTGCCAGCAGTCCCGGACTAGCGGGGGGGACTGGGGCCAACGTCCTGACTTTC
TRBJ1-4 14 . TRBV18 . CASSPGLLNEKLFF TGTGCCAGCTCCCCGGGACTCCTTAATGAAAAACTGTTTTTT
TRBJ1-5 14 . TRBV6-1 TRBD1 CASSGDRRNQPQHF TGTGCCAGCAGTGGGGACAGGCGAAATCAGCCCCAGCATTTT
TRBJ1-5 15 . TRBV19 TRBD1 CASTHSTGGPQPQHF TGTGCCAGTACCCATTCGACAGGGGGCCCACAGCCCCAGCATTTT
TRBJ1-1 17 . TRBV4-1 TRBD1 CASSQGWTGRRGTEAFF TGCGCCAGCAGCCAAGGATGGACAGGGAGACGGGGCACTGAAGCTTTCTTT
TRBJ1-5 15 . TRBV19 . CASSTAGLSNQPQHF TGTGCCAGTAGTACCGCAGGACTGAGCAATCAGCCCCAGCATTTT
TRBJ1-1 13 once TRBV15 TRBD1 CATSRDRTGGAFF TGTGCCACCAGCAGAGATCGGACAGGGGGAGCTTTCTTT
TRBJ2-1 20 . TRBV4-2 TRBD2 CASSQLASGGSLNSYNEQFF TGTGCCAGCAGCCAACTGGCTAGCGGGGGGTCCTTAAACTCCTACAATGAGCAGTTCTTC
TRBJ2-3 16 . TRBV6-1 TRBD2 CASSGGLAGFADTQYF TGTGCCAGCAGTGGGGGACTAGCGGGATTTGCAGATACGCAGTATTTT
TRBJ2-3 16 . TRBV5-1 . CASSLGPSQVTDTQYF TGCGCCAGCAGCTTGGGACCCTCACAGGTCACAGATACGCAGTATTTT
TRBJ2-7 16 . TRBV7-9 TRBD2 CSSSSAGLAGDYEQYF TGTTCCAGCAGCTCAGCGGGACTAGCGGGAGACTACGAGCAGTACTTC
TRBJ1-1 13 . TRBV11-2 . CASSRPDGVEAFF TGTGCCAGCAGCCGGCCCGACGGGGTAGAAGCTTTCTTT
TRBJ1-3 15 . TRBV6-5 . CASSTSGGIGNTIYF TGTGCCAGCAGTACCTCGGGGGGAATTGGAAACACCATATATTTT
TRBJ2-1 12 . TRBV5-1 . CASSPLSGEQFF TGCGCCAGCAGCCCTCTGTCGGGTGAGCAGTTCTTC
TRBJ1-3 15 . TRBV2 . CASSSDRTSGNTIYF TGTGCCAGCAGCTCCGACAGGACCTCTGGAAACACCATATATTTT
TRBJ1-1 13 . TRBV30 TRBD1 CAWINTGGTEAFF TGTGCCTGGATTAACACAGGGGGCACTGAAGCTTTCTTT
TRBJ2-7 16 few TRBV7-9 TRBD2 CASSGYGGDVAYEQYF TGTGCCAGCAGCGGCTATGGGGGGGATGTTGCCTACGAGCAGTACTTC
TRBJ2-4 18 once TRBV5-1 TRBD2 CASSLAPPGTSGRNIQYF TGCGCCAGCAGTCTAGCCCCTCCCGGGACTAGCGGGAGGAACATTCAGTACTTC
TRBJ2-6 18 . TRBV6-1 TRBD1 CASSGVRDRGSGANVLTF TGTGCCAGCAGTGGGGTCCGGGACAGGGGCTCTGGGGCCAACGTCCTGACTTTC
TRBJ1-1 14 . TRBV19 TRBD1 CASSMGQGNTEAFF TGTGCCAGCTCCATGGGACAGGGGAACACTGAAGCTTTCTTT
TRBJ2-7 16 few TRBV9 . CASTRGATGGVYEQYF TGTGCCAGCACCCGAGGGGCCACAGGGGGGGTCTACGAGCAGTACTTC
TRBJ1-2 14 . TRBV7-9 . CASSPTGNGYGYTF TGTGCCAGCAGCCCCACAGGGAACGGCTATGGCTACACCTTC
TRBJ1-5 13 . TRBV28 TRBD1 CAIRGARIQPQHF TGTGCCATCAGGGGGGCGCGTATCCAGCCCCAGCATTTT
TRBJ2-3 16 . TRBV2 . CASRVLPGHSTDTQYF TGTGCCAGCAGGGTACTCCCGGGACACAGCACAGATACGCAGTATTTT
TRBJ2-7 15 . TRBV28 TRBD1 CASSFNRGFIYEQYF TGTGCCAGCAGTTTCAACAGGGGATTCATCTACGAGCAGTACTTC
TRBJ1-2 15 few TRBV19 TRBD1 CASSMTGTGRYGYTF TGTGCCAGTAGTATGACTGGGACAGGACGCTATGGCTACACCTTC
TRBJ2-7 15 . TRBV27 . CASRLGTTSSYEQYF TGTGCCAGCAGACTCGGGACAACGAGCTCCTACGAGCAGTACTTC
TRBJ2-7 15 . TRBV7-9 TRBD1 CASSLGTGGSYEQYF TGTGCCAGCAGCTTAGGGACAGGGGGGTCCTACGAGCAGTACTTC
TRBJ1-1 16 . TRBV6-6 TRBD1 CASSYDRGLSSPEAFF TGTGCCAGCAGTTACGACAGGGGGCTGAGTTCGCCTGAAGCTTTCTTT
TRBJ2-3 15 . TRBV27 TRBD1 CASSSGTASTDTQYF TGTGCCAGCAGCTCCGGGACAGCTAGCACAGATACGCAGTATTTT
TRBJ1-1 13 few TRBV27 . CASSWGGNTEAFF TGTGCCAGCTCCTGGGGGGGGAACACTGAAGCTTTCTTT
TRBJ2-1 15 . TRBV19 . CASSNRDDLYNEQFF TGTGCCAGTAGTAACAGGGACGATCTGTACAATGAGCAGTTCTTC
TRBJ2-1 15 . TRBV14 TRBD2 CASSQPAGARNEQFF TGTGCCAGCAGCCAACCAGCGGGAGCAAGAAATGAGCAGTTCTTC
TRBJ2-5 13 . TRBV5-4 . CASSPAGGETQYF TGTGCCAGCAGCCCCGCAGGGGGGGAGACCCAGTACTTC
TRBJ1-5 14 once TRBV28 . CASSADSSNQPQHF TGTGCCAGCTCAGCGGACAGCAGCAATCAGCCCCAGCATTTT
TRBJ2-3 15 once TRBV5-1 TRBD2 CASSIGTSGTDTQYF TGCGCCAGCAGCATTGGGACTAGCGGGACAGATACGCAGTATTTT
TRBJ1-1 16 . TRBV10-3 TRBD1 CAISRPTGGPNTEAFF TGTGCCATCAGTCGTCCGACAGGGGGTCCGAACACTGAAGCTTTCTTT
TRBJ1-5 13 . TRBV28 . CASSFGGSQPQHF TGTGCCAGCAGTTTTGGAGGGAGTCAGCCCCAGCATTTT
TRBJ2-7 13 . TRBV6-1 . CASSEDTSYEQYF TGTGCCAGCAGTGAGGACACCTCCTACGAGCAGTACTTC
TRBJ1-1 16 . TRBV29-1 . CSVGGTFSGPNTEAFF TGCAGCGTTGGGGGGACATTCTCAGGCCCGAACACTGAAGCTTTCTTT